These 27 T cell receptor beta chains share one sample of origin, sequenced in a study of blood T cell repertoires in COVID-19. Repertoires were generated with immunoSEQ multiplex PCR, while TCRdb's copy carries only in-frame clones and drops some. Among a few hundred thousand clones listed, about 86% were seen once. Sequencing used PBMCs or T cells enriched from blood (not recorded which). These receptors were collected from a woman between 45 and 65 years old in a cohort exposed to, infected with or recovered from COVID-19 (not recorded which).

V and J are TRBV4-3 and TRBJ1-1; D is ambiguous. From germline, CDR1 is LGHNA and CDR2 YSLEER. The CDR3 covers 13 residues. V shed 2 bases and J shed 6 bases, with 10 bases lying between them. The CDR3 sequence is CASSQRGGAEAFF. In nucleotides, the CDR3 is TGCGCCAGCAGCCAAAGAGGCGGGGCTGAAGCTTTCTTT.

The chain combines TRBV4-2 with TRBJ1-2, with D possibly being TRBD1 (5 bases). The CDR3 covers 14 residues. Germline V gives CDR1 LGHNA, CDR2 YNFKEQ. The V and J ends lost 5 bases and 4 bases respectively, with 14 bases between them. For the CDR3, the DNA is TGTGCCAGCAGCAGACAAGGGGATAGCTATGGCTACACCTTC. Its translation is CASSRQGDSYGYTF.

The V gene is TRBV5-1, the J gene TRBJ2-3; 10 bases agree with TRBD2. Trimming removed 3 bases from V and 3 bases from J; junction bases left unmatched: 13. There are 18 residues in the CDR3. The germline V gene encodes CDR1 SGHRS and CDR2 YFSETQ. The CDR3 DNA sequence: TGCGCCAGCAGCTCTGCGATATCAGCGGGGGGGCAAACAGATACGCAGTATTTT. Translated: CASSSAISAGGQTDTQYF. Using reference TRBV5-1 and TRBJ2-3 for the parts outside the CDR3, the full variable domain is KAGVTQTPRYLIKTRGQQVTLSCSPISGHRSVSWYQQTPGQGLQFLFEYFSETQRNKGNFPGRFSGRQFSNSRSEMNVSTLELGDSALYLCASSSAISAGGQTDTQYFGPGTRLTVL.

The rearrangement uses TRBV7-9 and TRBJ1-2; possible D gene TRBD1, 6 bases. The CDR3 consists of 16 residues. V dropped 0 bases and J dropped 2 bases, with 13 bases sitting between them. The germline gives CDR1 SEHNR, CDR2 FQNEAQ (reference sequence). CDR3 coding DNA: TGTGCCAGCAGCTTAGCGGGGTCCGGACAGAACTATGGCTACACCTTC. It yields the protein CASSLAGSGQNYGYTF. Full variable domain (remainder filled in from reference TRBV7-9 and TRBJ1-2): DTGVSQNPRHKITKRGQNVTFRCDPISEHNRLYWYRQTLGQGPEFLTYFQNEAQLEKSRLLSDRFSAERPKGSFSTLEIQRTEQGDSAMYLCASSLAGSGQNYGYTFGSGTRLTVV.

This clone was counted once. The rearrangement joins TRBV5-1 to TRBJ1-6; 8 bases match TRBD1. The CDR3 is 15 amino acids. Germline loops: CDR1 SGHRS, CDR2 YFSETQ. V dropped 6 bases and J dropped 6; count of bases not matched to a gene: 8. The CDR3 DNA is TGCGCCAGCAAAATCATAACAGGGGGTAATTCACCCCTCCACTTT. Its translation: CASKIITGGNSPLHF.

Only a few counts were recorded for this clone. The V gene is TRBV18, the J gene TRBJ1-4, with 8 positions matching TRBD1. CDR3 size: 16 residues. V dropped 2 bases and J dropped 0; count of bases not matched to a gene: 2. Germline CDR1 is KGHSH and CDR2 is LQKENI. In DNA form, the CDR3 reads TGTGCCAGCTCACCAGCAGGGGGCGCAACTAATGAAAAACTGTTTTTT. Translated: CASSPAGGATNEKLFF.

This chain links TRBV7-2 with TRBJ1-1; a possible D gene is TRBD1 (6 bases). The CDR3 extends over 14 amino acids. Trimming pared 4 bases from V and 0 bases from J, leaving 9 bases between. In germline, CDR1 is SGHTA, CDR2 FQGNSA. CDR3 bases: TGTGCCAGCAGCTCTCAGGGGTTGAACACTGAAGCTTTCTTT. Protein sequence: CASSSQGLNTEAFF.

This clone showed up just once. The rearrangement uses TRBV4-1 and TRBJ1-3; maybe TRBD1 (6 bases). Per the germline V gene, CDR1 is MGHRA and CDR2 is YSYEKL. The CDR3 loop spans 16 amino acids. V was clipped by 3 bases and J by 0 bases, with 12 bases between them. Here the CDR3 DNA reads TGCGCCAGCAGCCAGGGACATCGCTTCTCTGGAAACACCATATATTTT. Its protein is CASSQGHRFSGNTIYF.

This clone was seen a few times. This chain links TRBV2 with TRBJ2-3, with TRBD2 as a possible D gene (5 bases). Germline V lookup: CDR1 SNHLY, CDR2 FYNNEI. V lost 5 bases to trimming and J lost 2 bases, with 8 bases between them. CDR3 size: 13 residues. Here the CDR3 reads CASSTGSTDTQYF. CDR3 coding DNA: TGTGCCAGCAGTACGGGATCCACAGATACGCAGTATTTT.

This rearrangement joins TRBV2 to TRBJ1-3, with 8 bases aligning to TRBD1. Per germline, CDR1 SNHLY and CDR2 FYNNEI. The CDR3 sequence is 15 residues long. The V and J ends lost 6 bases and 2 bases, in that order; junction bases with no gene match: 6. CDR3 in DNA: TGTGCCAGCAGAGCGAGACAGGGGACTGGAAACACCATATATTTT. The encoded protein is CASRARQGTGNTIYF.

The chain's CDR3 is CASSHKQGGSYEQYF. The CDR3, as DNA: TGCGCCAGCAGCCATAAACAGGGTGGGAGCTACGAGCAGTACTTC. The chain joins TRBV4-1 to TRBJ2-7, with D possibly being TRBD1 (6 bases). Germline CDR1 and CDR2: MGHRA and YSYEKL. V shed 3 bases and J shed 3 bases, with 15 bases lying between them. The CDR3 has 15 amino acids.

CDR3 in DNA: TGTGCCAGCAGCTTCCGGGGAGGCAGGGATTATGGCTACACCTTC. Encoded protein: CASSFRGGRDYGYTF. The rearrangement uses TRBV4-2 and TRBJ1-2; D may be TRBD1 (5 bases). V gave up 5 bases and J gave up 5 bases, with 18 bases separating them. The CDR3 is made up of 15 amino acids. Germline V gives CDR1 LGHNA, CDR2 YNFKEQ.

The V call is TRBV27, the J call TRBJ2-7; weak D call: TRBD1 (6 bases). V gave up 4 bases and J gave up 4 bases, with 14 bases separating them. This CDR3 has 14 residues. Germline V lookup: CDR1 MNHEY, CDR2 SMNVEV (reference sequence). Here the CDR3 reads CASSYTGTRYEQYF. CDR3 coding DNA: TGTGCCAGCAGTTATACAGGGACCCGTTACGAGCAGTACTTC.

CDR3 loop: CASSLREDYGYTF. CDR3 coding DNA: TGTGCCAGCAGCTTAAGGGAGGACTATGGCTACACCTTC. V is TRBV3-1 (or the pseudogene TRBV3-2) and J is TRBJ1-2; D unclear. CDR3 length equals 13 residues. Trimming took off 5 bases at V and 3 bases at J, with 10 bases between the two ends. Germline CDR1 reads LGHDT; CDR2 reads YNNKEL (reference sequence).

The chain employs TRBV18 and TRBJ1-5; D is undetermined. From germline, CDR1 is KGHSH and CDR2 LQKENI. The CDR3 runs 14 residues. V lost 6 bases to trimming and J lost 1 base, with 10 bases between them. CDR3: CASSPVASNQPQHF. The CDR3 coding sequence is TGTGCCAGCTCTCCTGTCGCGAGCAATCAGCCCCAGCATTTT.

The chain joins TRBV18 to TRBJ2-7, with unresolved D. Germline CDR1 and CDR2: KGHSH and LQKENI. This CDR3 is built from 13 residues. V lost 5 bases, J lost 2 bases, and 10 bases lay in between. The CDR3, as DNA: TGTGCCAGCTCAAATCCACAGACCTACGAGCAGTACTTC. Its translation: CASSNPQTYEQYF. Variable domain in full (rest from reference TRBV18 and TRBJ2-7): NAGVMQNPRHLVRRRGQEARLRCSPMKGHSHVYWYRQLPEEGLKFMVYLQKENIIDESGMPKERFSAEFPKEGPSILRIQQVVRGDSAAYFCASSNPQTYEQYFGPGTRLTVT.

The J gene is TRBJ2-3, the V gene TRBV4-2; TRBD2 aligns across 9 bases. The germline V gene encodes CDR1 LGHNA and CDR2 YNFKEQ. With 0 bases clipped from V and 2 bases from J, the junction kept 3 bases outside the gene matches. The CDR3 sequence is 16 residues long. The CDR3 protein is CASSQEPSGATDTQYF. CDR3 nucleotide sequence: TGTGCCAGCAGCCAAGAGCCTAGCGGGGCCACAGATACGCAGTATTTT.

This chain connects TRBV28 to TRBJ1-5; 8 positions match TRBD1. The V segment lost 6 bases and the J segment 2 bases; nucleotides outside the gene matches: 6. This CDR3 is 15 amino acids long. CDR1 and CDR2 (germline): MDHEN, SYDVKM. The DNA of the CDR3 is TGTGCCAGCAGGTGGGGGACAGGTCGCAATCAGCCCCAGCATTTT. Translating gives CASRWGTGRNQPQHF.

CDR3 protein: CASSRKTGANTEAFF. CDR3 sequence (DNA): TGCGCCAGCAGTCGAAAGACAGGGGCGAACACTGAAGCTTTCTTT. The rearrangement uses TRBV5-1 and TRBJ1-1; 8 bases align to TRBD1. Per the germline V gene, CDR1 is SGHRS and CDR2 is YFSETQ. This CDR3 is 15 amino acids long. The trim removed 5 bases at V and 1 base at J, leaving 7 bases unmatched.

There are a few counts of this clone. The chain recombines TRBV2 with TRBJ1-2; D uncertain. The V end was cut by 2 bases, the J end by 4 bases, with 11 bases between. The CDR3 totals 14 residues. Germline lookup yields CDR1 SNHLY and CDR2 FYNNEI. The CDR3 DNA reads TGTGCCAGCAGTGAAAGGGAGGTCGGCTATGGCTACACCTTC. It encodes CASSEREVGYGYTF.

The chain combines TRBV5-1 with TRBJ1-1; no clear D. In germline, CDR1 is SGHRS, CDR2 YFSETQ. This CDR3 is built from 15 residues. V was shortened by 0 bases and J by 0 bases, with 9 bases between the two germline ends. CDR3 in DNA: TGCGCCAGCAGCTTGGTGGGCACTTTGAACACTGAAGCTTTCTTT. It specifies CASSLVGTLNTEAFF.

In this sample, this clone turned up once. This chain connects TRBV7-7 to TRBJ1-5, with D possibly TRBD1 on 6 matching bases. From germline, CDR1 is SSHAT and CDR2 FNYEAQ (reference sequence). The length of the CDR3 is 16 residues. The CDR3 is CAQRGGNILRNQPQHF. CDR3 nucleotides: TGTGCTCAACGGGGGGGCAACATCCTTCGCAATCAGCCCCAGCATTTT.

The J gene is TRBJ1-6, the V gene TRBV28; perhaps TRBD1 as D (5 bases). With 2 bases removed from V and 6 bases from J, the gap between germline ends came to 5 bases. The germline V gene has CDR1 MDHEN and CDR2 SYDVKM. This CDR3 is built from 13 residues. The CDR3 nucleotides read TGTGCCAGCAGTTTAGACAGTAATTCACCCCTCCACTTT. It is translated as CASSLDSNSPLHF.

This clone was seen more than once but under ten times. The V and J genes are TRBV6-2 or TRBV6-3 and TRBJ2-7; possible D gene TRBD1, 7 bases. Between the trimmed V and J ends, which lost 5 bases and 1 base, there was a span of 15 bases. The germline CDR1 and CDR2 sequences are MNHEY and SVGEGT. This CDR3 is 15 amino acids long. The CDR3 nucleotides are TGTGCCAGCAGTAATGACAGGGAGGCGTCCTACGAGCAGTACTTC. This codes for CASSNDREASYEQYF.

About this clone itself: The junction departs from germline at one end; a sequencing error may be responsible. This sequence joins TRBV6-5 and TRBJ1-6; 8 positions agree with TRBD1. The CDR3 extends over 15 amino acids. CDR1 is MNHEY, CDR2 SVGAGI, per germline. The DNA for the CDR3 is TGTGCCAGCAGTCCCCGGACAGGGTTTGGTTCACCCCTTCACTTT. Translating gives CASSPRTGFGSPLHF.

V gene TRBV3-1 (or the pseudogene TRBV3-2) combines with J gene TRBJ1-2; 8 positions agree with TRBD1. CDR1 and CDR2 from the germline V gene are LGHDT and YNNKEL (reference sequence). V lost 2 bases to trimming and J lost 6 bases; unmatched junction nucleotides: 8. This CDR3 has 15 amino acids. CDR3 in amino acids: CASSQLGQGEHGYTF. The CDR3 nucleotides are TGTGCCAGCAGCCAACTCGGACAGGGCGAGCATGGCTACACCTTC.

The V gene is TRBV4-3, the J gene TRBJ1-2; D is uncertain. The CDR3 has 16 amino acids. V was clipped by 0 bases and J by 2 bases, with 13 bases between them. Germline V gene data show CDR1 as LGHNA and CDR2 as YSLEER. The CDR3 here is CASSQDRAHGNYGYTF. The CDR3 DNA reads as TGCGCCAGCAGCCAAGATCGAGCGCACGGGAACTATGGCTACACCTTC.